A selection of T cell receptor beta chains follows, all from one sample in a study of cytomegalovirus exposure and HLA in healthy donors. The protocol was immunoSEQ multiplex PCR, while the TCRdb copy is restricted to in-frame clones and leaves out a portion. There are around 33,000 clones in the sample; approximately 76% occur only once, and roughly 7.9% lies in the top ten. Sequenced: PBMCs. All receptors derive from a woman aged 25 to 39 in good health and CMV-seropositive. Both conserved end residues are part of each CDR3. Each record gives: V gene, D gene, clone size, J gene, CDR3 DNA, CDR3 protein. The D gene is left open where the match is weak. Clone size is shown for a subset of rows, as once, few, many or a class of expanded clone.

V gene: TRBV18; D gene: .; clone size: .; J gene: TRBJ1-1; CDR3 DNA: TGTGCCAGCTCACCAGGCGGGGGGCCCACTGAAGCTTTCTTT; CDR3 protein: CASSPGGGPTEAFF
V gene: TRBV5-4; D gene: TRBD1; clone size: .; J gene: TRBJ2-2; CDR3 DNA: TGTGCCAGCAGCTGGGGACCGGGACAGGGGGCGACCGGGGAGCTGTTTTTT; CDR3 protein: CASSWGPGQGATGELFF
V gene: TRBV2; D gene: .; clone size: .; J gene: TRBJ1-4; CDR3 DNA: TGTGCCAGCAGTGTTTCCTATGCAACTAATGAAAAACTGTTTTTT; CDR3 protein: CASSVSYATNEKLFF
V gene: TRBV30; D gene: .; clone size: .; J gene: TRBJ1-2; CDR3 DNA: TGTGCCTGGAGTATTTATCGTGGCTACACCTTC; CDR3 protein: CAWSIYRGYTF
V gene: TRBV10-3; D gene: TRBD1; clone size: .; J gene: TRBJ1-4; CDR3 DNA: TGTGCCATCAGCACAGGGGGCGAGAGAGAAAAACTGTTTTTT; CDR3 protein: CAISTGGEREKLFF
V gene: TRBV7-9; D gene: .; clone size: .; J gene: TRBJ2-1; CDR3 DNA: TGTGCCAGCAGCCTGAGGGGGTCTAGTGACAATGAGCAGTTCTTC; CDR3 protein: CASSLRGSSDNEQFF
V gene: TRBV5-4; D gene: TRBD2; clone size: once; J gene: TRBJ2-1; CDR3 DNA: TGTGCCAGCAGCTTGGAACTAGCGGGCGATGAGCAGTTCTTC; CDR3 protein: CASSLELAGDEQFF
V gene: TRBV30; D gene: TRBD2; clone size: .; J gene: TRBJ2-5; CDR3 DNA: TGTGCCTGGAGTAAGGCCAAGGTGGCTAGCGGCAAAGAGACCCAGTACTTC; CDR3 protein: CAWSKAKVASGKETQYF
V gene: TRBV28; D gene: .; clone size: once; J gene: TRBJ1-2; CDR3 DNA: TGTGCCAGCAGTTCCCCGGGGGGGACCAGCTATGGCTACACCTTC; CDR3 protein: CASSSPGGTSYGYTF
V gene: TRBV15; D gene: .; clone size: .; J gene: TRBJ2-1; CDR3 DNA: TGTGCCACCAGCGGGGTGGGGGCCGGGACGCCCTACAATGAGCAGTTCTTC; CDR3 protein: CATSGVGAGTPYNEQFF
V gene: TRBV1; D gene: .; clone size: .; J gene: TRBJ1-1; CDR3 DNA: TGCACCAACCCTGACCAGGGTCGTTGGACTGAAGCTTTCTTT; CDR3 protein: CTNPDQGRWTEAFF
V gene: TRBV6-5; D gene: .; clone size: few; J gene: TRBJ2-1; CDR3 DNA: TGTGCCAGCAGTTATCAGGGGGGATACAATGAGCAGTTCTTC; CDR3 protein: CASSYQGGYNEQFF
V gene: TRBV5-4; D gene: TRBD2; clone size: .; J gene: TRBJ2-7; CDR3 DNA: TGTGCCAGCAGCTCCCGTTGGGCGGGAGGCCACGAGCAGTACTTC; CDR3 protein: CASSSRWAGGHEQYF
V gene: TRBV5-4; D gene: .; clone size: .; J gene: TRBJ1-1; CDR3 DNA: TGTGCCAGCAGCTTGTTCGGAGGGAACACTGAAGCTTTCTTT; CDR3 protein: CASSLFGGNTEAFF
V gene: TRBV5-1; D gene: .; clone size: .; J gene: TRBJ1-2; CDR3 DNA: TGCGTCAGCGCCGGGACAAGCTATGGCTACACCTTC; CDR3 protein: CVSAGTSYGYTF
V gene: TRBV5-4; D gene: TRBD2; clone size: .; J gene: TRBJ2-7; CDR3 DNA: TGTGCCAGCAGTCCCTCTAGCGGGAGGGCTAACGAGCAGTACTTC; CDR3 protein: CASSPSSGRANEQYF
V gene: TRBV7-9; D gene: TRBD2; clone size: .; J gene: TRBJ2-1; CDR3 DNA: TGTGCGGGGGGAGGGGACAATGAGCAGTTCTTC; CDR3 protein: CAGGGDNEQFF
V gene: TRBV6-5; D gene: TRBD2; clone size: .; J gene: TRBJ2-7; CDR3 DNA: TGTGCCAGCAGTCCAGCGGGGTCTACCTACGAGCAGTACTTC; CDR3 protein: CASSPAGSTYEQYF
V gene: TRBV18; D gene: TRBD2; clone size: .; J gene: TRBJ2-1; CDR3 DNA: TGTGCCAGCTCCTCGGAGGCGACTAGCGGGTTACATGAGCAGTTCTTC; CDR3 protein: CASSSEATSGLHEQFF
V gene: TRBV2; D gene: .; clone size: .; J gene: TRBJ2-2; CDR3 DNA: TGTGCCAGCAGACCGGACAGGAACACCGGGGAGCTGTTTTTT; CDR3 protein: CASRPDRNTGELFF
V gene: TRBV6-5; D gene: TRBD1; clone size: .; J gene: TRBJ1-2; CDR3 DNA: TGTGCCAGCAGTTATGGGGGACAGAAGTATGGCTACACCTTC; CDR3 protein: CASSYGGQKYGYTF
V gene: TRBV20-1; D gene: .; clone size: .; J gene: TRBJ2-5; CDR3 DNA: TGCAGTGCCCAGGGTGAAGAGACCCAGTACTTC; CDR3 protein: CSAQGEETQYF
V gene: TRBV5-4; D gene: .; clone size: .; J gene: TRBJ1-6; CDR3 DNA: TGTGCCAGCAGCTACATTGGTTCACCCCTCCACTTT; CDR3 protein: CASSYIGSPLHF
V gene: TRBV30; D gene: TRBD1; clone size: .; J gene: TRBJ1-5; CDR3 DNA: TGTGCCTGGAGCGGACAGGGATATCAGCCCCAGCATTTT; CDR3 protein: CAWSGQGYQPQHF
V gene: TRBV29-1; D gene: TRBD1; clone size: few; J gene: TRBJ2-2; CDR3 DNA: TGCAGCGTTGTAAGCCCCAGGGGGCGAAGCTGGGAGCTGTTTTTT; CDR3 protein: CSVVSPRGRSWELFF
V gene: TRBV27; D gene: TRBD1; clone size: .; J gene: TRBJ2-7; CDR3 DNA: TGTGCCAGCAGTTTAGGGGGACAGACCTACGAGCAGTACTTC; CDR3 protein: CASSLGGQTYEQYF
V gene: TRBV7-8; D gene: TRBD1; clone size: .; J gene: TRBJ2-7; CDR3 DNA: TGTGCCAGCAGCCGCGACAGGGGGCCTTACGAGCAGTACTTC; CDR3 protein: CASSRDRGPYEQYF
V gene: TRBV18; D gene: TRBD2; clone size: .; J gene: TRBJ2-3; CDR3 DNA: TGTGCCAGCTCACCACGGGGGCCAGCGGGAGGAGATACGCAGTATTTT; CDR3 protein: CASSPRGPAGGDTQYF
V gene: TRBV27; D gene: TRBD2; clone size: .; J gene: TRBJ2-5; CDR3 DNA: TGTGCCAGCAGTAAATATGGGACTAGCGGGGCGGAGACCCAGTACTTC; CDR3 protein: CASSKYGTSGAETQYF
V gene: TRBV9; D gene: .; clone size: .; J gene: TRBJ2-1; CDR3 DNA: TGTGCCAGCAGCGGGATAGCGGAACACAATGAGCAGTTCTTC; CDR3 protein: CASSGIAEHNEQFF
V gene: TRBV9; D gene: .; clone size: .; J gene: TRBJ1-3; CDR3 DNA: TGTGCCAGCAGCGTAGAGAAGGACACCATATACTTT; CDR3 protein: CASSVEKDTIYF
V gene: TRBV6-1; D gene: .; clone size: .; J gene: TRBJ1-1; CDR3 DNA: TGTGCCAGCAGGCCGAGGACAAGCCTGAACACTGAAGCTTTCTTT; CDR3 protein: CASRPRTSLNTEAFF
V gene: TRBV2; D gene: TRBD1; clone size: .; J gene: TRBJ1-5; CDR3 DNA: TGTGCCAGCAGGGGGACAGGGAACCAGCCCCAGCATTTT; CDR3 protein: CASRGTGNQPQHF
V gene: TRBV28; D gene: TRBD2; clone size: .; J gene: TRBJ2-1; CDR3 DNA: TGTGCCAGCAGTTTATACGCGGGGGGGGTGGAGCAGTTCTTC; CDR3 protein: CASSLYAGGVEQFF
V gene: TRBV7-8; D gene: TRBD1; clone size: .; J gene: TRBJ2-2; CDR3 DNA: TGTGCCAGCAGCCTTGCTCTGAAGGGGGCTCCGAACACCGGGGAGCTGTTTTTT; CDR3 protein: CASSLALKGAPNTGELFF
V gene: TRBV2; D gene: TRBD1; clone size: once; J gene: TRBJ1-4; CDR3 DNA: TGTGCCAGTGAAATACAGGGGACTAATGAAAAACTGTTTTTT; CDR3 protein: CASEIQGTNEKLFF
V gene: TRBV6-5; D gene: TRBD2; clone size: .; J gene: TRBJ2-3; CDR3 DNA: TGTGCCAGCAGGCCCACTAGCGGGGGGCGGAATACGCAGTATTTT; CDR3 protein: CASRPTSGGRNTQYF
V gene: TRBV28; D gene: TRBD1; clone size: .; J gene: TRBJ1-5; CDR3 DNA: TGTGCCAGCAGTTTGGGGGGGACAGGGATCCATCAGCCCCAGCATTTT; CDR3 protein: CASSLGGTGIHQPQHF
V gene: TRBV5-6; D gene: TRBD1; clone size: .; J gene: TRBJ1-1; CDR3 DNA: TGTGCCAGCAGCGCAGGGGGCGCTTGGAACCTATTT; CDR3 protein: CASSAGGAWNLF
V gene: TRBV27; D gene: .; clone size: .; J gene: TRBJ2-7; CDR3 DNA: TGTGCCAGCAAATCGTCACAGGGATCCTACGAGCAGTACTTC; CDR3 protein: CASKSSQGSYEQYF
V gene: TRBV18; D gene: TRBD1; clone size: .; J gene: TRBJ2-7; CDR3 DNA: TGTGCCAGCTCACCGGGGACAGGGGATCACGAGCAGTACTTC; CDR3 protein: CASSPGTGDHEQYF